The subject of this entry is one T cell receptor (beta chain). The sample comes from a study of blood T cell repertoires in COVID-19. Study in general: From the United States, Italy and Spain came samples of acute and convalescent COVID-19.

V shed 6 bases and J shed 12 bases, with 24 bases lying between them. This CDR3 has 15 amino acids. Germline CDR1 MDHEN, CDR2 SYDVKM. The authors' processing: Estimation of nucleated cell counts was performed using reference gene primer amplification. TCRdb's table, derived via immunoSEQ multiplex PCR, lists solely in-frame clones and lacks some. V, J and clone size reflect that table, while D and trimming were determined from the DNA. Among roughly 52,000 clones listed, 85% were seen once. Sequenced material: peripheral blood. The J gene is TRBJ1-5, the V gene TRBV28; D might be TRBD1 (5 bases). The source of this sequence is a human donor in a cohort sampled during active COVID-19. The CDR3 nucleotides are TGTGCCAGCAGAGCCCCTGGGGCCCAGGATTGGCGCCAGCATTTT. The encoded protein is CASRAPGAQDWRQHF. The whole variable domain, remainder taken from reference TRBV28 and TRBJ1-5, is DVKVTQSSRYLVKRTGEKVFLECVQDMDHENMFWYRQDPGLGLRLIYFSYDVKMKEKGDIPEGYSVSREKKERFSLILESASTNQTSMYLCASRAPGAQDWRQHFGDGTRLSIL.